The 10 T cell receptor beta chains below were found in one sample sequenced in a study of T-cell reconstitution after alpha-beta-depleted transplantation in children. Preparation of the TCRbeta library involved a method that used unique molecular identifiers. From the PCR reads, TCRdb called clonotypes with MiXCR, one entry per CDR3 protein. The sample carries a few hundred thousand distinct CDR3 sequences, approximately 10% recorded once. Sequenced here: PBMCs from the stem cell graft donor, sampled from the stem cell graft. These receptors all stem from a human donor who donated a stem cell graft to a child with acute lymphoblastic leukemia.

This clonotype has more than one count but fewer than ten. J is TRBJ2-3 and V is TRBV7-2, with TRBD2 identical over 9 bases. Germline CDR1 and CDR2: SGHTA and FQGNSA. The V gene end was trimmed by 0 bases and the J gene end by 4 bases; junction bases not matched to a gene: 5. This CDR3 has 16 amino acids. CDR3 loop: CASSLAGGRGADTQYF. The CDR3 DNA reads as TGTGCCAGCAGCTTAGCAGGCGGGAGGGGAGCAGATACGCAGTATTTT. The full variable domain, its missing parts supplied by reference TRBV7-2 and TRBJ2-3, is GAGVSQSPSNKVTEKGKDVELRCDPISGHTALYWYRQSLGQGLEFLIYFQGNSAPDKSGLPSDRFSAERTGGSVSTLTIQRTQQEDSAVYLCASSLAGGRGADTQYFGPGTRLTVL.

This clonotype appeared many times. The chain links TRBV3-1 to TRBJ2-5; a weak D match, TRBD2 (5 bases). The V and J ends lost 4 bases and 3 bases respectively, with 15 bases between them. The germline V gene encodes CDR1 LGHDT and CDR2 YNNKEL (reference sequence). The length of the CDR3 is 15 residues. CDR3 amino acids: CASSRMGAAEETQYF. For the CDR3, the DNA is TGTGCCAGCAGCCGTATGGGAGCTGCCGAAGAGACCCAGTACTTC.

The rearrangement joins TRBV5-1 to TRBJ2-1; 7 bases match TRBD1. CDR1 and CDR2 from the germline V gene are SGHRS and YFSETQ. V dropped 0 bases and J dropped 0; count of bases not matched to a gene: 6. CDR3 length: 17 amino acids. The chain's CDR3 is CASSLDLQGSSYNEQFF. The CDR3 coding sequence is TGCGCCAGCAGCTTGGACCTACAGGGGAGCTCCTACAATGAGCAGTTCTTC. Drawing the rest from reference TRBV5-1 and TRBJ2-1, the complete variable domain is KAGVTQTPRYLIKTRGQQVTLSCSPISGHRSVSWYQQTPGQGLQFLFEYFSETQRNKGNFPGRFSGRQFSNSRSEMNVSTLELGDSALYLCASSLDLQGSSYNEQFFGPGTRLTVL.

This clonotype showed up just a few times. This sequence joins TRBV4-1 and TRBJ2-2; 7 bases agree with TRBD1. After removal of 0 bases from V and 4 bases from J, the junction contained 5 bases not matched to a gene. CDR1 is MGHRA, CDR2 YSYEKL, per germline. CDR3 length: 16 amino acids. The CDR3 bases are TGCGCCAGCAGCCAAGAAAGGGGGCGCAGCACCGGGGAGCTGTTTTTT. It translates to CASSQERGRSTGELFF.

This clonotype was counted ten times or more. The chain is built from TRBV11-2 and TRBJ1-2, with 7 bases fitting TRBD1. The CDR3 is made up of 17 amino acids. J lost 4 bases, V lost 0 bases, and 11 bases had no gene match. The germline CDR1 and CDR2 sequences are SGHAT and FQNNGV. CDR3 in amino acids: CASSLEAGGSRGYGYTF. CDR3 nucleotide sequence: TGTGCCAGCAGCTTAGAGGCAGGGGGGTCCCGCGGCTATGGCTACACCTTC.

V gene TRBV20-1 combines with J gene TRBJ2-5; D is possibly TRBD2 (5 bases). This CDR3 is built from 15 residues. V dropped 0 bases and J dropped 1 base, with 12 bases sitting between them. Germline loops: CDR1 DFQATT, CDR2 SNEGSKA (reference sequence). The CDR3 is CSARDPSGRQETQYF. The CDR3 nucleotides read TGCAGTGCTAGAGATCCCAGCGGACGCCAAGAGACCCAGTACTTC.

There are a few counts of this clonotype. The DNA for the CDR3 is TGTGCCAGCAGCCCCTCTCGGCTAGCGGGATACACCGGGGAGCTGTTTTTT. Translating gives CASSPSRLAGYTGELFF. V usage is TRBV7-9 and J usage is TRBJ2-2, with TRBD2 matching over 9 bases. Germline V gene lookup returns CDR1 SEHNR and CDR2 FQNEAQ (reference sequence). The CDR3 totals 17 residues. The V and J ends lost 5 bases and 3 bases, in that order; junction bases with no gene match: 10.

This clonotype was detected only a few times. The genes are TRBV7-3 and TRBJ2-3, with D tentatively TRBD1 (5 bases). The CDR3 has 16 amino acids. Looked up from germline, CDR1 is SGHTA and CDR2 is FQGTGA. V lost 1 base and J 4 bases, leaving 15 bases between the germline ends. The CDR3 DNA reads TGTGCCAGCAGCTTAATGGGGCCACTTCGCCCAGATACGCAGTATTTT. Translated: CASSLMGPLRPDTQYF.

The genes are TRBV5-1 and TRBJ2-3; 12 bases line up with TRBD2. Germline lookup yields CDR1 SGHRS and CDR2 YFSETQ. Germline trimming cut 0 bases from V and 0 bases from J; bases unmatched to any gene: 5. The CDR3 runs to 18 residues. The CDR3 DNA follows: TGCGCCAGCAGCTTGGCGACTAGCGGGAGAGGGAGCACAGATACGCAGTATTTT. Translating it yields CASSLATSGRGSTDTQYF.

The chain has TRBV5-1 and TRBJ2-7; 9 nucleotides align to TRBD2. J was trimmed by 6 bases and V by 4 bases; bases with no gene match: 11. Germline values: CDR1 SGHRS, CDR2 YFSETQ. The CDR3 covers 15 residues. CDR3 in DNA: TGCGCCAGCAGCCTACGTAGCGGGAGTGTGCTCGAGCAGTACTTC. This translates into CASSLRSGSVLEQYF.